The 9 T cell receptor beta chains reported below all come from one sample, sequenced in a study of vaccination and CD4 T cells after COVID-19. These receptors' targets are unknown. Treatment denoted: roughly ten-day PBMC culture with coronavirus spike peptide pools or control peptides (ViraFEST assay). Cultured CD4+ T-cell DNA underwent Oncomine TCR Beta short-read sequencing. TCRdb re-called the PCR reads with MiXCR, one entry per CDR3 protein. The sample includes some 7,000 distinct CDR3 sequences, 25% of them seen just once. Sequencing used CD4+ T cells from blood, cultured in vitro, obtained after SARS-CoV-2 vaccination. The source of these receptors is a human donor who had recovered from COVID-19.

This clonotype was seen a few times. CDR3 loop: CASSQSTVRTEAFF. DNA of the CDR3: TGTGCCAGCAGCCAATCCACAGTGAGGACTGAAGCTTTCTTT. V is TRBV16 and J is TRBJ1-1; D is undetermined. Trimming removed 0 bases at V and 5 bases at J, with 10 bases between. The CDR3 spans 14 residues. The V gene's germline CDR1 is KGHSY and CDR2 FQNENV. The full variable domain, rest sourced from reference TRBV16 and TRBJ1-1, is GEEVAQTPKHLVRGEGQKAKLYCAPIKGHSYVFWYQQVLKNEFKFLISFQNENVFDETGMPKERFSAKCLPNSPCSLEIQATKLEDSAVYFCASSQSTVRTEAFFGQGTRLTVV.

V gene TRBV28 combines with J gene TRBJ2-3; TRBD1 is a possible D gene (6 bases). Trimming pared 6 bases from V and 5 bases from J, leaving 15 bases between. This CDR3 has 14 amino acids. CDR1 is MDHEN and CDR2 is SYDVKM in the germline V gene. CDR3 sequence reads: CASSPRTVKDTQYF. CDR3 DNA: TGTGCCAGCAGCCCGCGGACAGTGAAAGATACGCAGTATTTT.

In its sample, this clonotype was seen a few times. This chain links TRBV7-8 with TRBJ1-5; D perhaps matches TRBD1 (5 bases). V shed 5 bases and J shed 0 bases, with 17 bases lying between them. The CDR3 has 17 amino acids. CDR1 and CDR2 from the germline V gene are SGHVS and FQNEAQ. The CDR3: CASSKRAGPYSNQPQHF. For the CDR3, the DNA is TGTGCCAGCAGCAAACGGGCAGGGCCCTATAGCAATCAGCCCCAGCATTTT.

This clonotype has only a few counts. The J gene is TRBJ2-1, the V gene TRBV5-1, with D possibly matching TRBD2 (7 bases). The CDR3 is 17 amino acids. Germline values: CDR1 SGHRS, CDR2 YFSETQ. V dropped 4 bases and J dropped 1 base, with 18 bases sitting between them. CDR3 coding DNA: TGCGCCAGCAGCCCAAGGGGGGCGGGGGCATCCTACAATGAGCAGTTCTTC. This codes for CASSPRGAGASYNEQFF.

This clonotype ranks as large. J is TRBJ1-2 and V is TRBV6-5, with D possibly matching TRBD1 (5 bases). The CDR3 has 13 amino acids. Germline V gene sequence: CDR1 MNHEY, CDR2 SVGAGI. Trimming pared 2 bases from V and 7 bases from J, leaving 11 bases between. The DNA of the CDR3 is TGTGCCAGCAGTTACGGGGGGAAGGGTGGCTACACCTTC. Protein: CASSYGGKGGYTF.

The chain has TRBV7-9 and TRBJ1-2; TRBD1 might be the D (5 bases). The germline V gene has CDR1 SEHNR and CDR2 FQNEAQ (reference sequence). The CDR3 runs to 12 residues. CDR3 DNA: TGTGCAGGTGGGACCGACAACTATGGCTACACCTTC. Its translation is CAGGTDNYGYTF.

This clonotype was seen a handful of times. This chain connects TRBV6-1 to TRBJ1-1; D unresolved. The germline V and J ends were trimmed by 2 bases and 10 bases, with 11 bases remaining between them. Germline CDR1 MNHNS, CDR2 SASEGT. The CDR3 consists of 12 residues. CDR3 sequence: CASSETARRAFF. CDR3 coding DNA: TGTGCCAGCAGTGAAACGGCTAGACGAGCTTTCTTT.

The rearrangement links TRBV7-9 to TRBJ2-3; TRBD2 agrees at 9 bases. The germline V gene encodes CDR1 SEHNR and CDR2 FQNEAQ (reference sequence). The CDR3 length is 16 residues. V dropped 1 base and J dropped 0; count of bases not matched to a gene: 2. The CDR3 nucleotides read TGTGCCAGCAGCTTAGGACTAGCGGATAGCACAGATACGCAGTATTTT. This encodes CASSLGLADSTDTQYF. Drawing the rest from reference TRBV7-9 and TRBJ2-3, the complete variable domain is DTGVSQNPRHKITKRGQNVTFRCDPISEHNRLYWYRQTLGQGPEFLTYFQNEAQLEKSRLLSDRFSAERPKGSFSTLEIQRTEQGDSAMYLCASSLGLADSTDTQYFGPGTRLTVL.

The gene calls are TRBV19 and TRBJ2-5; possibly TRBD2 for D (5 bases). V lost 8 bases to trimming and J lost 2 bases, with 15 bases between them. The CDR3 contains 14 residues. Germline CDR1 reads LNHDA; CDR2 reads SQIVND (reference sequence). The CDR3 nucleotides read TGTGCCAGTGGCCGCGGGCTTCTACAAGAGACCCAGTACTTC. Protein sequence: CASGRGLLQETQYF. Complete variable domain (other parts from reference TRBV19 and TRBJ2-5): DGGITQSPKYLFRKEGQNVTLSCEQNLNHDAMYWYRQDPGQGLRLIYYSQIVNDFQKGDIAEGYSVSREKKESFPLTVTSAQKNPTAFYLCASGRGLLQETQYFGPGTRLLVL.